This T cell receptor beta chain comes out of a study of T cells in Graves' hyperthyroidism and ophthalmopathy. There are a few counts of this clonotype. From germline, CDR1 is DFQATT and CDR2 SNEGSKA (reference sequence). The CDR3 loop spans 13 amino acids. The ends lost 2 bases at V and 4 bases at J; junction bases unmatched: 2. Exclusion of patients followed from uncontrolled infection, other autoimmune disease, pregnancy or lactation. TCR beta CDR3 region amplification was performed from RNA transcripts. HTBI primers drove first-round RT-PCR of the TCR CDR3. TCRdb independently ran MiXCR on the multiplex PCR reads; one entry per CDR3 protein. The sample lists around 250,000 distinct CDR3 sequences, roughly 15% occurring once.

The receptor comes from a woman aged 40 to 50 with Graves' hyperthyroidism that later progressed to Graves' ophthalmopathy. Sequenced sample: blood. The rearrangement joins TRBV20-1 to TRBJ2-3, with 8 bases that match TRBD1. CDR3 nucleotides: TGCAGTGCTAGACCGGGACAGGCAGATACGCAGTATTTT. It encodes CSARPGQADTQYF.